These T cell receptor beta chains were read from a single sample in a study of blood T cells in healthy people across ages. Each CDR3 protein is one row after TCRdb ran MiXCR on the 5' RACE reads. The repertoire holds fewer than 900,000 distinct CDR3 sequences, with 36% as singletons. The sequenced sample was blood. These receptors all come from a man younger than 35 in good health. Each CDR3 is given with its conserved first and last residue. A D gene is named only where the DNA matches it firmly.

d_call	v_call	j_call	cdr3_aa
TRBD1	TRBV12-3/TRBV12-4	TRBJ1-2	CASSPSRDRGYYGYTF
.	TRBV7-9	TRBJ2-1	CASSSWAGFSYNEQFF
.	TRBV5-5	TRBJ1-3	CASSLADSSGNTIYF
.	TRBV13	TRBJ2-7	CASTRAQGTTSYEQYF
.	TRBV12-3/TRBV12-4	TRBJ1-2	CASSWEEGGGYTF
.	TRBV5-6	TRBJ1-4	CASSVGRGNEKLFF
.	TRBV4-3	TRBJ1-4	CASSQDLIDLPPDNEKLFF
TRBD1	TRBV28	TRBJ1-1	CASSSLLPDRGSVEAFF
TRBD2	TRBV10-3	TRBJ2-5	CAIRSASGGQETQYF
TRBD1	TRBV19	TRBJ2-1	CASDPGQGSNEQFF
TRBD1	TRBV29-1	TRBJ2-3	CSGSRGTGTDTQYF
.	TRBV7-2	TRBJ2-3	CASSVVSSGTDTQYF
.	TRBV9	TRBJ1-1	CASTPFIAFF
TRBD1	TRBV6-5	TRBJ2-5	CASSRGGQGGNEQYF
.	TRBV4-1	TRBJ1-4	CASSLPRRHTNEKLFF
.	TRBV29-1	TRBJ1-2	CSVGLRGYTF
.	TRBV12-3/TRBV12-4	TRBJ2-3	CASTEADTQYF
.	TRBV7-2	TRBJ1-6	CASSTRPVYNSPLHF
.	TRBV5-1	TRBJ1-5	CASSPSGGSLHF
TRBD1	TRBV18	TRBJ1-1	CASSRGTGNTEAFF
.	TRBV5-1	TRBJ1-2	CASNTLPPTASYGYTF
TRBD2	TRBV5-5	TRBJ2-1	CASASNRERGWNEQFF
TRBD1	TRBV5-1	TRBJ2-5	CASSFSLTGGSGGAQYF
TRBD2	TRBV7-9	TRBJ2-5	CASSSQAGVETQYF
.	TRBV11-2	TRBJ2-2	CASSPGLGYTGELFF
TRBD2	TRBV10-3	.	CAISTGLAVAYEQYF
TRBD1	TRBV7-2	TRBJ2-1	CASSLVSGGGIYEQFF
.	TRBV7-8	TRBJ2-1	CASTLAPGNEQFF
.	TRBV12-3/TRBV12-4	TRBJ1-2	CAIQTPGPTYGYTF
.	TRBV5-1	TRBJ2-1	CASSPTAAVSYNEQFF
TRBD1	TRBV5-1	TRBJ1-5	CASSLEGGANQPQHF
.	TRBV12-3/TRBV12-4	TRBJ1-2	CASSQWGTYGYTF
TRBD2	TRBV20-1	TRBJ2-3	CSARGGTSGGKDTQYF
TRBD1	TRBV12-5	TRBJ2-1	CASGLVNRGQINEQFF
.	TRBV20-1	TRBJ2-3	CSATRPSSTDTQYF
.	TRBV4-3	TRBJ1-5	CASSQDRGRAFGNQPQHF
.	TRBV10-3	TRBJ1-4	CAISEQGPTTELFF
.	TRBV2	TRBJ2-1	CASRSGVSRYNEQVF
TRBD1	TRBV7-2	TRBJ1-2	CASSRTTGGINYGYTF
.	TRBV10-3	TRBJ1-1	CASQNTGQNTEAFF
.	TRBV2	TRBJ2-2	CASRGGSNTGELFF
TRBD1	TRBV6-6	TRBJ2-1	CATLQGSSYNEQFF
.	TRBV29-1	TRBJ1-2	CSVAATNYGYTF
.	TRBV4-3	TRBJ2-1	CASSQEGTALGGEQFF
TRBD1	TRBV20-1	TRBJ2-1	CSAREGNRGDEQFF
.	TRBV24-1	TRBJ2-3	CATSDPTTEGSTDTQYF